The text below deals with one T cell receptor (beta chain). This record belongs to a study of technical replicates of blood from a few donors. Using immunoSEQ multiplex PCR, the repertoire was profiled, and TCRdb retains in-frame clones only, with some absent. This sample carries more than 80,000 clones, around 93% of them seen once, and the ten largest clones take around 0.3%. Germline V gene lookup returns CDR1 MDHEN and CDR2 SYDVKM. Trimming shortened V by 4 bases and J by 4 bases, and 13 bases separated the two germline ends. CDR3 length: 14 residues. This TCR was recovered from a human donor in good health. Sequenced sample: T cells isolated from PBMCs. The genes are TRBV28 and TRBJ2-5; D remains unclear. For the CDR3, the DNA is TGTGCCAGCAGTTCCGGTATCGCAGGAGAGACCCAGTACTTC. The encoded protein is CASSSGIAGETQYF.